The clone carrying this T cell receptor beta chain was picked up a small number of times. Antigen specificity is unknown. This entry is derived from a study of cytomegalovirus exposure and HLA in healthy donors. PCR primers comprised 60 Vbeta and 13 Jbeta primers. Only in-frame clones appear in the TCRdb table, and some are missing; sequencing was by immunoSEQ multiplex PCR. Found here are 150,000 to 200,000 clones, 77% of them singletons; the top ten hold 2.6%. The CDR3 runs to 21 residues. Trimming at V came to 3 bases and at J to 5 bases, leaving 28 bases not matched to a gene. The germline CDR1 and CDR2 sequences are SGHRS and YFSETQ. Study findings and constraints: Among immune exposure information, only CMV serostatus was available. A later analysis associated roughly 15,000 TCR beta sequences with HLA alleles at a 0.05 false discovery rate. Trimming of TCR beta V- and J-genes showed a link, identified in a later analysis, to a missense DCLRE1C variant. Presence/absence analyses took donor sequencing depth as roughly uniform.

Sequenced input: PBMCs. This clonotype originated in a woman between 35 and 50 years old in good health and CMV-seropositive. This chain uses TRBV5-1 with TRBJ1-2, with TRBD1 identical over 7 bases. CDR3 protein: CASSSGTASPGSLIQLYGYTF. The CDR3 bases are TGCGCCAGCAGCTCTGGGACAGCGTCACCGGGAAGCCTTATACAACTTTATGGCTACACCTTC.